Following are 29 T cell receptor beta chains from one sample sequenced in a study of shared clonotypes between healthy human individuals. Clones were sequenced by immunoSEQ multiplex PCR, and TCRdb holds only the in-frame ones, with some missing. Of a few million clones in the sample, 80% to 95% were seen once. The sample was naive CD4+ T cells from PBMCs. Subset specified: CD45RA+ positively selected. The source is a man younger than 35 in good health. Some clones in this sample may be carry-over from other donors' samples.

In the case of this clone: Other DNA sequences in the sample encode the same CDR3. The chain has TRBV18 and TRBJ2-5; TRBD1 aligns across 8 bases. The CDR3 extends over 14 amino acids. The germline gives CDR1 KGHSH, CDR2 LQKENI. Trimming cost V 0 bases and J 5 bases; bases outside gene matches: 2. CDR3 bases: TGTGCCAGCTCACCACCTGACAGGGGTGAGACCCAGTACTTC. Its protein is CASSPPDRGETQYF.

This clone has only one observation. Within the sample, other DNA sequences also encode this same CDR3. The V gene is TRBV7-9, the J gene TRBJ2-3; 9 bases are a match to TRBD2. V was clipped by 1 base and J by 2 bases; unmatched bases: 1. Germline lookup yields CDR1 SEHNR and CDR2 FQNEAQ (reference sequence). The CDR3 totals 15 residues. CDR3 sequence reads: CASSLGLADTDTQYF. The CDR3 nucleotides read TGTGCCAGCAGCTTAGGACTAGCGGACACAGATACGCAGTATTTT.

The V gene is TRBV29-1, the J gene TRBJ2-1; maybe TRBD1 (5 bases). The V end was cut by 1 base, the J end by 4 bases, with 8 bases between. The germline CDR1 and CDR2 sequences are SQVTM and ANQGSEA. The CDR3 runs to 13 residues. As DNA, the CDR3 is TGCAGCGTTGAAGGCAGGGAATACAATGAGCAGTTCTTC. It encodes CSVEGREYNEQFF.

The rearrangement uses TRBV6-5 and TRBJ2-3, with 14 bases matching TRBD2. The CDR3 consists of 16 residues. Unmatched junction bases numbered 5, after V lost 4 bases and J lost 5 bases. The germline V gene encodes CDR1 MNHEY and CDR2 SVGAGI. The CDR3 DNA sequence: TGTGCCAGCAGTTTAGGACTAGCGGGAGGCGGAGATACGCAGTATTTT. Translating gives CASSLGLAGGGDTQYF.

This clone showed up just once. CDR3 nucleotides: TGTGCCAGCAGTTCGCCGCTACAGGGAGATACGCAGTATTTT. It yields the protein CASSSPLQGDTQYF. The chain has TRBV9 and TRBJ2-3; TRBD1 might be the D (6 bases). Per germline, CDR1 SGDLS and CDR2 YYNGEE. The V end lost 5 bases, the J end lost 5 bases, and 15 bases lay between the germline ends. This CDR3 comprises 14 residues.

This chain uses TRBV9 with TRBJ2-5; D gene uncertain. This CDR3 has 15 residues. Trimming cost V 0 bases and J 1 base, with 10 bases left between them. In germline, CDR1 is SGDLS, CDR2 YYNGEE. The CDR3 coding sequence is TGTGCCAGCAGCGTAGGGGTTCTGTCCCAAGAGACCCAGTACTTC. Translated: CASSVGVLSQETQYF.

The chain joins TRBV7-9 to TRBJ2-7; D gene uncertain. Germline V gives CDR1 SEHNR, CDR2 FQNEAQ (reference sequence). The CDR3 length is 15 residues. Trimming took 3 bases from V and 5 from J, leaving 17 bases between them. The CDR3 DNA sequence: TGTGCCAGCAGCTTCGTCCAGAAGTTGGGCCACGAGCAGTACTTC. Translation: CASSFVQKLGHEQYF. Full variable domain (missing parts from reference TRBV7-9 and TRBJ2-7): DTGVSQNPRHKITKRGQNVTFRCDPISEHNRLYWYRQTLGQGPEFLTYFQNEAQLEKSRLLSDRFSAERPKGSFSTLEIQRTEQGDSAMYLCASSFVQKLGHEQYFGPGTRLTVT.

The gene calls are TRBV19 and TRBJ1-1; weak D call: TRBD1 (6 bases). CDR1 and CDR2 (germline): LNHDA, SQIVND (reference sequence). CDR3 length: 16 amino acids. V lost 7 bases, J lost 2 bases, and 20 bases lay in between. This CDR3 is CASKGTFGNFNTEAFF. The CDR3 bases are TGTGCCAGTAAAGGGACATTCGGAAATTTTAACACTGAAGCTTTCTTT. The full variable domain, rest sourced from reference TRBV19 and TRBJ1-1, is DGGITQSPKYLFRKEGQNVTLSCEQNLNHDAMYWYRQDPGQGLRLIYYSQIVNDFQKGDIAEGYSVSREKKESFPLTVTSAQKNPTAFYLCASKGTFGNFNTEAFFGQGTRLTVV.

To note about this clone: Other nucleotide sequences from this sample produce the same CDR3. V and J are TRBV7-2 and TRBJ2-3, with D possibly matching TRBD2 (6 bases). The length of the CDR3 is 15 residues. Germline CDR1 and CDR2: SGHTA and FQGNSA. The V gene lost 0 bases and the J gene lost 2 bases, with 9 bases spanning the gap. This CDR3 is CASSLAGGSTDTQYF. CDR3 coding DNA: TGTGCCAGCAGCTTAGCGGGAGGCTCCACAGATACGCAGTATTTT.

The V and J genes are TRBV6-6 and TRBJ1-2; D is undetermined. V was shortened by 10 bases and J by 4 bases, with 10 bases between the two germline ends. Per the germline V gene, CDR1 is MNHNY and CDR2 is SVGAGI (reference sequence). The CDR3 length is 11 residues. CDR3 in amino acids: CATGLTYGYTF. As DNA, the CDR3 is TGTGCCACCGGGCTGACCTATGGCTACACCTTC.

A remark on this clone: Other nucleotide sequences from this sample produce the same CDR3. The chain has TRBV5-1 and TRBJ2-7; D uncertain. The CDR3 has 14 amino acids. V lost 6 bases to trimming and J lost 0 bases, with 13 bases between them. Germline CDR1 SGHRS, CDR2 YFSETQ. CDR3 amino acids: CASNGGSSSYEQYF. The CDR3 nucleotides read TGCGCCAGCAACGGTGGCAGTAGCTCCTACGAGCAGTACTTC.

This sequence joins TRBV9 and TRBJ2-7; D is perhaps TRBD1 (6 bases). V dropped 5 bases and J dropped 5 bases, with 23 bases sitting between them. The CDR3 is 16 residues long. CDR1 is SGDLS, CDR2 YYNGEE, per germline. The CDR3 DNA follows: TGTGCCAGCAGTCCAAGGGGGTCAGGGGATGGCCACGAGCAGTACTTC. Protein: CASSPRGSGDGHEQYF.

CDR3 DNA sequence: TGTGCCAGCAGCTTAGGGCGCGGGGGGTTCACAGATACGCAGTATTTT. It encodes CASSLGRGGFTDTQYF. The genes are TRBV7-3 and TRBJ2-3; 8 nucleotides line up with TRBD2. Per germline, CDR1 SGHTA and CDR2 FQGTGA. The CDR3 has 16 residues. The V gene end was trimmed by 2 bases and the J gene end by 2 bases; junction bases not matched to a gene: 6.

This chain uses TRBV7-8 with TRBJ2-3; TRBD1 might be the D (5 bases). The CDR3 has 15 amino acids. The V gene lost 0 bases and the J gene lost 2 bases, with 9 bases spanning the gap. Germline V gene sequence: CDR1 SGHVS, CDR2 FQNEAQ. Written as DNA, the CDR3 is TGTGCCAGCAGCTTAGCCCCAGGGTACACAGATACGCAGTATTTT. This codes for CASSLAPGYTDTQYF.

The rearrangement uses TRBV7-9 and TRBJ2-7, with 7 bases that match TRBD1. After removal of 4 bases from V and 3 bases from J, the junction contained 6 bases not matched to a gene. The CDR3 runs 14 residues. The germline V gene has CDR1 SEHNR and CDR2 FQNEAQ (reference sequence). The CDR3 region is CASSSRGQNYEQYF. Written as DNA, the CDR3 is TGTGCCAGCAGCTCAAGGGGACAGAACTACGAGCAGTACTTC.

V usage is TRBV5-6 and J usage is TRBJ2-6, with D hard to call. This CDR3 is 13 amino acids long. Germline CDR1 SGHDT, CDR2 YYEEEE. Between the trimmed V and J ends, which lost 1 base and 4 bases, there was a span of 3 bases. The CDR3, as DNA: TGTGCCAGCAGCTTGCAGGGGGCCAACGTCCTGACTTTC. As protein: CASSLQGANVLTF.

This chain joins TRBV29-1 and TRBJ2-7; D perhaps matches TRBD1 (6 bases). The CDR3 totals 14 residues. Trimming left V 4 bases short and J 1 base short, with 14 bases between. In germline, CDR1 is SQVTM, CDR2 ANQGSEA. CDR3 nucleotide sequence: TGCAGCGTTGGGACCTGGGACACTTCCTACGAGCAGTACTTC. Translated: CSVGTWDTSYEQYF.

The chain joins TRBV5-5 to TRBJ2-5; D is perhaps TRBD2 (6 bases). This CDR3 region has 15 residues. V was pared by 4 bases and J by 1 base, with 14 bases between. Germline-derived CDR1 and CDR2 are SGHKS and YYEKEE (reference sequence). CDR3 in DNA: TGTGCCAGCAGCCCCCCGGGACTTCGCCAAGAGACCCAGTACTTC. Its translation: CASSPPGLRQETQYF.

Points on this clone: In the same sample, other DNA sequences code for this CDR3. The chain links TRBV5-1 to TRBJ2-1, with 14 positions matching TRBD2. V was pared by 3 bases and J by 6 bases, with 2 bases of the junction left unmatched. The CDR3 contains 15 residues. Looked up from germline, CDR1 is SGHRS and CDR2 is YFSETQ. CDR3 sequence reads: CASSSGLAGVNEQFF. In DNA, the CDR3 is TGCGCCAGCAGCTCGGGACTAGCGGGGGTCAATGAGCAGTTCTTC.

J is TRBJ1-1 and V is TRBV30; D gene uncertain. The ends were cut back, 3 bases at V and 8 bases at J, with 10 bases in the middle. CDR1 is GTSNPN, CDR2 SVGIG, per germline (reference sequence). The CDR3 is 11 amino acids. The CDR3 sequence is CAWSPTEEAFF. The CDR3 DNA reads as TGTGCCTGGAGCCCTACCGAAGAAGCTTTCTTT.

This clone has only one observation. This chain joins TRBV18 and TRBJ2-1, with D perhaps TRBD2 (6 bases). V was clipped by 2 bases and J by 9 bases, with 17 bases between them. The CDR3 has 15 amino acids. In germline, CDR1 is KGHSH, CDR2 LQKENI. Here the CDR3 DNA reads TGTGCCAGCTCACCAGAGGGCGGAGGGGTGGCTGAGCAGTTCTTC. Its translation: CASSPEGGGVAEQFF. The full variable domain, its missing parts supplied by reference TRBV18 and TRBJ2-1, is NAGVMQNPRHLVRRRGQEARLRCSPMKGHSHVYWYRQLPEEGLKFMVYLQKENIIDESGMPKERFSAEFPKEGPSILRIQQVVRGDSAAYFCASSPEGGGVAEQFFGPGTRLTVL.

This rearrangement joins TRBV5-1 to TRBJ2-1; TRBD2 aligns across 13 bases. Germline V gene lookup returns CDR1 SGHRS and CDR2 YFSETQ. Trimming cost V 4 bases and J 4 bases; bases outside gene matches: 8. The CDR3 is 17 residues long. The CDR3 region has the DNA TGCGCCAGCAGCAAACTAGCGGGAGGGCATTCATACAATGAGCAGTTCTTC. It translates to CASSKLAGGHSYNEQFF.

V and J are TRBV18 and TRBJ2-3; 8 bases fit TRBD2. CDR1 and CDR2 (germline): KGHSH, LQKENI. CDR3 length equals 18 residues. The ends lost 3 bases at V and 1 base at J; junction bases unmatched: 12. The CDR3 loop reads CASSPSKGAGEGTDTQYF. The CDR3 DNA follows: TGTGCCAGCTCACCCTCGAAAGGAGCGGGAGAAGGCACAGATACGCAGTATTTT. Full variable domain (missing parts from reference TRBV18 and TRBJ2-3): NAGVMQNPRHLVRRRGQEARLRCSPMKGHSHVYWYRQLPEEGLKFMVYLQKENIIDESGMPKERFSAEFPKEGPSILRIQQVVRGDSAAYFCASSPSKGAGEGTDTQYFGPGTRLTVL.

This clone was detected only once. This sample includes further DNA sequences coding for the same CDR3. CDR3 DNA: TGTGCCAGCTCTAGGGGAGATGAGCAGTTCTTC. As protein: CASSRGDEQFF. This chain joins TRBV18 and TRBJ2-1; possibly TRBD1 or TRBD2 for D (5 bases each). CDR3 length equals 11 residues. Germline CDR1 KGHSH, CDR2 LQKENI. Deletions cut 6 bases from V and 8 bases from J, with 8 bases between.

The chain carries TRBV18 and TRBJ1-3; TRBD1 matches 12 bases. The germline gives CDR1 KGHSH, CDR2 LQKENI. V lost 3 bases and J lost 3; bases outside the gene matches: 3. The CDR3 sequence is 16 residues long. CDR3 coding DNA: TGTGCCAGCTCACCGGGACAGGGGGCCCTTGGAAACACCATATATTTT. It is translated as CASSPGQGALGNTIYF. The whole variable domain, filled in from reference TRBV18 and TRBJ1-3, reads NAGVMQNPRHLVRRRGQEARLRCSPMKGHSHVYWYRQLPEEGLKFMVYLQKENIIDESGMPKERFSAEFPKEGPSILRIQQVVRGDSAAYFCASSPGQGALGNTIYFGEGSWLTVV.

The genes are TRBV19 and TRBJ1-5, with D perhaps TRBD1 (6 bases). Germline CDR1 reads LNHDA; CDR2 reads SQIVND (reference sequence). V was pared by 3 bases and J by 0 bases, with 15 bases between. The CDR3 spans 17 residues. The chain's CDR3 is CASSIRGTKYSNQPQHF. The CDR3 nucleotides are TGTGCCAGTAGTATTCGAGGGACAAAGTATAGCAATCAGCCCCAGCATTTT.

This clone was detected a few times. This chain links TRBV11-2 with TRBJ1-2; 7 bases line up with TRBD1. CDR1 is SGHAT and CDR2 is FQNNGV in the germline V gene. J was trimmed by 0 bases and V by 5 bases; bases with no gene match: 9. This CDR3 has 16 residues. CDR3 nucleotides: TGTGCCAGCAGCCTACATTCCGGGACAGCTAACTATGGCTACACCTTC. Its protein product is CASSLHSGTANYGYTF.

The V call is TRBV11-2, the J call TRBJ1-1; D is uncertain. Trimming left V 8 bases short and J 0 bases short, with 13 bases between. This CDR3 region has 14 residues. CDR1 is SGHAT, CDR2 FQNNGV, per germline. CDR3 sequence (DNA): TGTGCCAGCCCCCGGGCATCCATGAACACTGAAGCTTTCTTT. Translating gives CASPRASMNTEAFF.

This chain connects TRBV5-1 to TRBJ1-4; the D gene is possibly TRBD1 (6 bases). The CDR3 consists of 14 residues. CDR1 SGHRS and CDR2 YFSETQ come from the germline V gene. The V gene lost 2 bases and the J gene lost 8 bases, with 13 bases spanning the gap. In nucleotides, the CDR3 is TGCGCCAGCAGCTTAAGGGGGGGCGTCGAAAAACTGTTTTTT. This translates into CASSLRGGVEKLFF.